The 15 T cell receptor beta chains presented below share a single source sample, sequenced in a study of graft-versus-host responses after intestinal transplantation. Sequencing was performed with immunoSEQ multiplex PCR; in TCRdb, only in-frame clones are kept and a portion is missing. The repertoire has just under 100,000 clones, about nine tenths of them found once; the top ten carry about 15%. The sequenced sample was PBMCs, obtained approximately 470 days after intestinal transplant. These receptors all come from a human patient who received an intestinal transplant, so some T cells may come from the graft donor.

This clone appeared once. The rearrangement uses TRBV2 and TRBJ1-2; D not resolved. This CDR3 is built from 12 residues. Germline V CDR1 and CDR2: SNHLY, FYNNEI. The V end was cut by 2 bases, the J end by 10 bases, with 11 bases between. As DNA, the CDR3 is TGTGCCAGCAGTGAACGTGAGGTCTTCTACACCTTC. It encodes CASSEREVFYTF. The full variable domain, its missing parts supplied by reference TRBV2 and TRBJ1-2, is EPEVTQTPSHQVTQMGQEVILRCVPISNHLYFYWYRQILGQKVEFLVSFYNNEISEKSEIFDDQFSVERPDGSNFTLKIRSTKLEDSAMYFCASSEREVFYTFGSGTRLTVV.

As DNA, the CDR3 is TGTGCCAGCAGTCCCCTCTCTGGAAACACCATATATTTT. Its protein is CASSPLSGNTIYF. The rearrangement joins TRBV6-5 to TRBJ1-3; D is uncertain. The CDR3 sequence is 13 residues long. Per the germline V gene, CDR1 is MNHEY and CDR2 is SVGAGI. The V and J ends lost 5 bases and 0 bases respectively, with 5 bases between them.

The chain links TRBV7-9 to TRBJ1-2; D remains unclear. This CDR3 contains 13 residues. Germline CDR1 reads SEHNR; CDR2 reads FQNEAQ (reference sequence). The V end lost 6 bases, the J end lost 0 bases, and 8 bases lay between the germline ends. For the CDR3, the DNA is TGTGCCAGCAGTCGAACCGCTAACTATGGCTACACCTTC. It translates to CASSRTANYGYTF.

The J gene is TRBJ2-1, the V gene TRBV27; D is ambiguous. Trimming left V 4 bases short and J 14 bases short, with 15 bases between. The CDR3 has 12 residues. Germline V gives CDR1 MNHEY, CDR2 SMNVEV (reference sequence). CDR3 sequence: CASSSPLGLKFF. The CDR3 nucleotides are TGTGCCAGCAGTTCCCCCCTTGGTCTTAAGTTCTTC.

CDR3 sequence (DNA): TGTGCCAGCAGCCAAGAGGGGACTAGTTTGAATACGCAGTATTTT. Residues: CASSQEGTSLNTQYF. The gene calls are TRBV14 and TRBJ2-3, with 8 bases matching TRBD2. V shed 0 bases and J 7 bases; nucleotides not matched to a gene: 6. The germline gives CDR1 SGHDN, CDR2 FVKESK. This CDR3 has 15 amino acids.

The J gene is TRBJ2-7, the V gene TRBV13; D unresolved. The CDR3 is 15 residues long. Germline assignment: CDR1 PRHDT and CDR2 FYEKMQ (reference sequence). Between the trimmed V and J ends, which lost 2 bases and 1 base, there was a span of 12 bases. In DNA, the CDR3 is TGTGCCAGCAGCTTATCGCCCGGACCATCCTACGAGCAGTACTTC. This codes for CASSLSPGPSYEQYF.

The CDR3 loop reads CASSHSRDRANYGYTF. The CDR3 bases are TGTGCCAGCAGCCACTCTCGGGACAGAGCTAACTATGGCTACACCTTC. The chain is built from TRBV7-8 and TRBJ1-2; 7 nucleotides agree with TRBD1. The ends lost 5 bases at V and 0 bases at J; junction bases unmatched: 9. Looked up from germline, CDR1 is SGHVS and CDR2 is FQNEAQ. The CDR3 is 16 residues long.

This chain connects TRBV18 to TRBJ1-1; 7 positions match TRBD1. The trim removed 5 bases at V and 1 base at J, leaving 7 bases unmatched. In germline, CDR1 is KGHSH, CDR2 LQKENI. The CDR3 consists of 15 residues. CDR3 bases: TGTGCCAGCTCAGTGGACAGGACCCAGAACACTGAAGCTTTCTTT. Encoded protein: CASSVDRTQNTEAFF.

The chain carries TRBV9 and TRBJ1-6; D is possibly TRBD1 (6 bases). The CDR3 sequence is 19 residues long. Germline V gene lookup returns CDR1 SGDLS and CDR2 YYNGEE. V lost 4 bases and J 0 bases, leaving 20 bases between the germline ends. For the CDR3, the DNA is TGTGCCAGCAGCCTTACAGGGTCGAGGGGAAGCTCCTATAATTCACCCCTCCACTTT. This gives the protein CASSLTGSRGSSYNSPLHF. The full variable domain, completed using reference TRBV9 and TRBJ1-6, is DSGVTQTPKHLITATGQRVTLRCSPRSGDLSVYWYQQSLDQGLQFLIQYYNGEERAKGNILERFSAQQFPDLHSELNLSSLELGDSALYFCASSLTGSRGSSYNSPLHFGNGTRLTVT.

CDR3 bases: TGTGCTAGTGGTTTTCCCAATGAGCAGTTCTTC. Protein: CASGFPNEQFF. V gene TRBV12-5 combines with J gene TRBJ2-1, with D unclear. Germline V gene sequence: CDR1 LGHNT, CDR2 FRNRAP. Trimming took 3 bases from V and 6 from J, leaving 3 bases between them. The CDR3 runs 11 residues. The complete variable domain, with remaining parts taken from reference TRBV12-5 and TRBJ2-1, reads DARVTQTPRHKVTEMGQEVTMRCQPILGHNTVFWYRQTMMQGLELLAYFRNRAPLDDSGMPKDRFSAEMPDATLATLKIQPSEPRDSAVYFCASGFPNEQFFGPGTRLTVL.

The chain recombines TRBV5-4 with TRBJ1-1; possibly TRBD1 for D (6 bases). CDR3 length: 14 amino acids. CDR1 is SGHNT and CDR2 is YYREEE in the germline V gene (reference sequence). V was shortened by 4 bases and J by 3 bases, with 13 bases between the two germline ends. CDR3: CASSLGEGDTEAFF. In DNA form, the CDR3 reads TGTGCCAGCAGCCTCGGGGAGGGGGACACTGAAGCTTTCTTT.

The chain is built from TRBV7-5 and TRBJ2-6; the table gives TRBD1 as D, unverified against the DNA. TRBV7-5 is a known pseudogene. The CDR3 sequence is 18 residues long. The CDR3 DNA follows: TGTGCCAGAACCAATCCGTTAAGTAGACAAAGTCGGGCCAACGTCCTGACTTTC. Amino acids: CARTNPLSRQSRANVLTF.

V and J are TRBV9 and TRBJ2-1; 7 nucleotides match TRBD1. CDR1 SGDLS and CDR2 YYNGEE come from the germline V gene. The CDR3 runs to 14 residues. Germline trimming cut 3 bases from V and 4 bases from J; bases unmatched to any gene: 4. The CDR3 DNA follows: TGTGCCAGCAGCGGAGGGGGCGCGTACAATGAGCAGTTCTTC. The encoded protein is CASSGGGAYNEQFF.

This chain joins TRBV29-1 and TRBJ1-3; no reliable D call. This CDR3 contains 13 residues. Per germline, CDR1 SQVTM and CDR2 ANQGSEA. The V end lost 3 bases, the J end lost 0 bases, and 6 bases lay between the germline ends. The CDR3: CSVEGFSGNTIYF. Written as DNA, the CDR3 is TGCAGCGTTGAGGGGTTCTCTGGAAACACCATATATTTT.

V usage is TRBV6-6 and J usage is TRBJ1-4; D uncertain. The CDR3 is 11 amino acids. Trimming left V 5 bases short and J 10 bases short, with 8 bases between. Germline V CDR1 and CDR2: MNHNY, SVGAGI (reference sequence). The CDR3: CASSADGKLFF. CDR3 nucleotides: TGTGCCAGCAGTGCGGACGGAAAACTGTTTTTT.